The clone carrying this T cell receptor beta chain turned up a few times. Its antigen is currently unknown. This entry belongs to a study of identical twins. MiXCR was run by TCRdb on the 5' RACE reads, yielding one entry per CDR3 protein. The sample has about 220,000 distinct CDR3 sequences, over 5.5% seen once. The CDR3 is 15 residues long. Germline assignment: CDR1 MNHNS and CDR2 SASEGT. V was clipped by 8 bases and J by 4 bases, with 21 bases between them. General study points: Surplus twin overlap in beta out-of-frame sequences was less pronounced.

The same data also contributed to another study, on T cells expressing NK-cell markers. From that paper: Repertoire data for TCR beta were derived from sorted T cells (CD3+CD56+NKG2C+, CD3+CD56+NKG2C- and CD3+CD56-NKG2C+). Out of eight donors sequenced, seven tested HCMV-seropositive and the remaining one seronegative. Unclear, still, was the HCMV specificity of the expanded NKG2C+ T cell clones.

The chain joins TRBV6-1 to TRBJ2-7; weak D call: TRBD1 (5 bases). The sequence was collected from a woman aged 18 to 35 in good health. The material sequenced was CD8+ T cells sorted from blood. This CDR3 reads CASPRTRAPRYEQYF. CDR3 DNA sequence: TGTGCCAGCCCACGAACCAGGGCCCCTCGATACGAGCAGTACTTC.